This TCR beta chain was sequenced during a study of cytomegalovirus exposure and HLA in healthy donors. There are 16 residues in the CDR3. Looked up from germline, CDR1 is MGHDK and CDR2 is SYGVNS. Trimming removed 9 bases from V and 1 base from J, with 18 bases in between. PCR primers comprised 60 Vbeta and 13 Jbeta primers. This table comes from immunoSEQ multiplex PCR, and its TCRdb copy is limited to in-frame clones, with some not included. The top ten hold roughly 1.9% of the sample, which has 150,000 to 200,000 clones, more than 85% seen once. The rearrangement uses TRBV25-1 and TRBJ2-2, with D maybe TRBD1 (6 bases). Material for sequencing was PBMCs. This clonotype was obtained from a woman aged 18-35 years in good health and CMV-seronegative. The chain's CDR3 is CASLKPGHKNTGELFF. CDR3 bases: TGTGCCAGTTTGAAGCCGGGACATAAGAACACCGGGGAGCTGTTTTTT.